The clone carrying this TCR beta chain was seen a few times. The V and J ends lost 3 bases and 7 bases respectively, with 10 bases between them. Per the germline V gene, CDR1 is WNHNN and CDR2 is SYGVQD (reference sequence). This CDR3 contains 14 residues. Original data processing: By means of reference gene primer amplification, nucleated cell counts were estimated. Sequenced by immunoSEQ multiplex PCR; TCRdb stores in-frame clones only, minus some. V and J calls and clone size come straight from that table; D and trimming were deduced from the DNA. The profile shows roughly 190,000 clones, about 75% of them singletons. The data originate from a study of blood T cell repertoires in COVID-19. At the level of the study: The origin of the acute and convalescent COVID-19 samples was the United States, Italy and Spain. Sources were T cells, B-cell-depleted T cells, or PBMCs; the material itself was cDNA or gDNA.

The TCR comes from a woman in her forties or fifties with active or convalescent COVID-19. The sequenced sample consisted of peripheral blood. J is TRBJ1-6 and V is TRBV10-1; D not resolved. The chain's CDR3 is CASSDRPRNSPLHF. CDR3 nucleotide sequence: TGCGCCAGCAGTGATAGGCCTAGGAATTCACCCCTCCACTTT.